This TCR beta chain came from a study of preoperative IRX-2 immunotherapy in early breast cancer. Profiled with immunoSEQ multiplex PCR; TCRdb holds only in-frame clones, not every one. This table has under 50,000 clones, roughly 82% appearing once. Germline CDR1 is SGHRS and CDR2 is YFSETQ. The CDR3 is made up of 17 amino acids. V lost 2 bases, J lost 8 bases, and 17 bases stayed unmatched. The treatment is: preoperative locoregional IRX-2 cytokine immunotherapy. Preoperative locoregional IRX-2 cytokine immunotherapy was tested in the phase Ib source study. V usage is TRBV5-1 and J usage is TRBJ2-3, with 7 bases identical to TRBD2. The material was lymph node tissue, obtained after IRX-2 immunotherapy. The TCR comes from a human donor with breast cancer. The CDR3 DNA reads TGCGCCAGCAGCTTAAATGTCGGGCTAGCGGAAGGACTTACGCAGTATTTT. This encodes CASSLNVGLAEGLTQYF.